This is a list of T cell receptor beta chains from one sample in a study of cytomegalovirus exposure and HLA in healthy donors. Data came from immunoSEQ multiplex PCR; TCRdb stores just in-frame clones and leaves some out. The table lists a few hundred thousand clones, over 70% of them singletons. The specimen sequenced was PBMCs. These receptor sequences come from a woman in her sixties or seventies in good health and CMV-seropositive. Both conserved end residues are part of each CDR3. A D gene is named only where the DNA matches it firmly. Clone size is given for some rows only: seen once, a few or many times, or a class if the clone is expanded.

size: few; length: 11; D: NA; J: TRBJ1-1; V: TRBV29-1; CDR3: CSALMNTEAFF; DNA: TGCAGCGCGTTAATGAACACTGAAGCTTTCTTT
size: few; length: 14; D: TRBD1; J: TRBJ1-2; V: TRBV9; CDR3: CASSVGTGAYGYTF; DNA: TGTGCCAGCAGCGTAGGGACAGGGGCCTATGGCTACACCTTC
size: NA; length: 14; D: NA; J: TRBJ2-5; V: TRBV15; CDR3: CATSRGLEEETQYF; DNA: TGTGCCACCAGCAGGGGACTTGAGGAAGAGACCCAGTACTTC
size: NA; length: 13; D: TRBD1; J: TRBJ1-1; V: TRBV19; CDR3: CASSRDRYIEAFF; DNA: TGTGCCAGTAGTAGGGACAGGTACATTGAAGCTTTCTTT
size: NA; length: 15; D: TRBD2; J: TRBJ2-3; V: TRBV5-1; CDR3: CASSALAEFTDTQYF; DNA: TGCGCCAGCAGCGCACTAGCGGAGTTCACAGATACGCAGTATTTT
size: NA; length: 15; D: NA; J: TRBJ2-1; V: TRBV7-3; CDR3: CASSLSAGIYNEQFF; DNA: TGTGCCAGCAGCTTAAGTGCAGGGATTTACAATGAGCAGTTCTTC
size: NA; length: 14; D: NA; J: TRBJ2-7; V: TRBV2; CDR3: CASSFSRGTYEQYF; DNA: TGTGCCAGCAGTTTCTCCAGGGGCACCTACGAGCAGTACTTC
size: NA; length: 16; D: NA; J: TRBJ2-3; V: TRBV13; CDR3: CASSLTMTTGTDTQYF; DNA: TGTGCCAGCAGCCTCACGATGACTACAGGCACAGATACGCAGTATTTT
size: NA; length: 15; D: TRBD1; J: TRBJ1-5; V: TRBV5-4; CDR3: CASSLGQGTDWPQHF; DNA: TGTGCCAGCAGCCTTGGACAGGGGACCGATTGGCCCCAGCATTTT
size: NA; length: 13; D: NA; J: TRBJ1-1; V: TRBV13; CDR3: CASSLGQHTEAFF; DNA: TGTGCCAGCAGCTTAGGACAGCACACTGAAGCTTTCTTT
size: NA; length: 13; D: TRBD1; J: TRBJ2-2; V: TRBV10-1; CDR3: CASRDSGTGELFF; DNA: TGCGCCAGCCGGGACAGCGGTACCGGGGAGCTGTTTTTT
size: NA; length: 15; D: NA; J: TRBJ2-2; V: TRBV6-1; CDR3: CASRRQDKDTGELFF; DNA: TGTGCCAGCAGACGACAGGACAAAGACACCGGGGAGCTGTTTTTT
size: NA; length: 15; D: TRBD2; J: TRBJ2-2; V: TRBV6-1; CDR3: CASSGGAGETRELFF; DNA: TGTGCCAGCAGTGGAGGAGCGGGAGAAACCAGGGAGCTGTTTTTT
size: NA; length: 13; D: TRBD1; J: TRBJ1-1; V: TRBV6-5; CDR3: CASGQGAKGGAFF; DNA: TGTGCCAGCGGACAGGGGGCAAAAGGAGGAGCTTTCTTT
size: NA; length: 11; D: NA; J: TRBJ1-2; V: TRBV28; CDR3: CASVGQNGYTF; DNA: TGTGCCAGCGTGGGCCAGAATGGCTACACCTTC
size: NA; length: 14; D: NA; J: TRBJ1-2; V: TRBV5-4; CDR3: CASSLSGRGYGYTF; DNA: TGTGCCAGCAGCTTGTCCGGCAGGGGTTATGGCTACACCTTC
size: NA; length: 12; D: NA; J: TRBJ1-1; V: TRBV2; CDR3: CASSEGTHEAFF; DNA: TGTGCCAGCAGTGAGGGGACACACGAAGCTTTCTTT
size: NA; length: 15; D: NA; J: TRBJ2-5; V: TRBV30; CDR3: CAWSVGGAREETQYF; DNA: TGTGCCTGGAGTGTTGGGGGCGCGAGGGAAGAGACCCAGTACTTC